What follows is one T cell receptor (beta chain) and its context. This clone came up a few times. Its target antigen remains unknown. Base qualities are not provided; no much larger clone lies one nucleotide away. Sequences LNHDA (CDR1) and SQIVND (CDR2) are obtained from the germline V gene (reference sequence). Taken from cysteine to phenylalanine, the CDR3 has 14 residues. The sequence is cut down to CDR3 DNA, 42 bases in frame from base 1. Trimming takes 2 bases from V and 6 bases from J, and the germline ends sit 13 bases apart. Interpreted using the paper, the time point label stands for: cycle 1 day 1 (C1D1), immediately before nivolumab initiation. Relapse after autologous stem cell transplantation had occurred in all trial patients, and cohorts A, B and C were distinguished by prior brentuximab vedotin exposure. The trial cohort comprised 56 patients with relapsed/refractory classical Hodgkin lymphoma whose best overall responses were complete response, partial response or progressive disease. Trial patients were treated with single-agent nivolumab in the multi-cohort phase II CheckMate 205 trial. An independent review committee assessed best overall response using the 2007 International Working Group response criteria. Trial PBMCs were obtained immediately prior to nivolumab initiation (C1D1) and on therapy at cycle 2 day 1 and cycle 4 day 1. Peripheral blood was collected in 8 mL Vacutainer Cell Preparation Tubes, from which PBMCs were isolated by centrifugation and then cryopreserved.

This sample stems from a study of PD-1 blockade in classical Hodgkin lymphoma (dated by TCRdb to 2019 to 2021). For the wider study: Nivolumab dosing was 3 mg/kg intravenously every 2 weeks, continuing until either disease progression or unacceptable toxicity. The study used CyTOF and TCR beta sequencing to define a peripheral blood immune signature of response to PD-1 blockade in classical Hodgkin lymphoma. Summary of the overall study and its limitations: By C4D1, a significant rise was seen in CD4+ TCR diversity but not in CD8+ TCR diversity (p=0.0027 vs p=0.16), and the rise was most apparent among complete responders (p=0.02). Baseline TCR diversity was reported as lower in newly diagnosed patients than in healthy donors, and lower still in relapsed/refractory patients. Only a single clinical trial cohort was studied, and what caused the repertoire differences, possibly disease activity or prior therapy, remained undefined. Lower diversity was seen in patients whose nivolumab began less than 1 year after ASCT, and these patients were left out of later analyses so that immune reconstitution would not confound the results. Among trial patients, those achieving complete response had baseline diversity similar to that of newly diagnosed patients, while diversity was significantly lower in partial responders and progressors.

The Qiagen DNeasy kit was used to extract genomic DNA both from unsorted PBMCs and from the negatively selected CD4+ and CD8+ fractions. TCR beta CDR3 regions were amplified by immunoSEQ multiplex PCR using primers annealing to V and J segments. A synthetic immune receptor repertoire was used to minimize amplification bias, and remaining bias was computationally removed after sequencing. In the paper's pipeline: Repertoire diversity was quantified as the Shannon entropy index using custom Python scripts. Unsorted, CD4+ and CD8+ repertoires were examined separately, except in combined analyses, for which CD4+ and CD8+ sequences were merged in silico. A clone counted as expanded when the clone's frequency after treatment rose at least 2-fold relative to C1D1, and clones undetected at baseline were given a pseudocount of 0.5. Singleton clones were defined as clones with 0 or 1 copy at C1D1, and non-singleton clones were defined as clones with 2 or more copies. Clones expanded in unsorted samples were annotated as CD4+, CD8+ or unknown by matching protein sequences in sorted samples from the same patient. Wilcoxon tests on paired samples were used to test changes in diversity from C1D1 to C4D1. Held by TCRdb, this immuneACCESS table contains in-frame sequences only and omits some clones. Under half of the omission traces to an unresolved V gene where checked; the cause of the rest is unknown. V and J calls and clone size follow that table, whereas D and trimming were derived from the DNA. For this sample the table gives 25,000 or so clones, of which over 60% were detected only once. The ten top clones hold approximately 15% of the sample.

The input for sequencing was peripheral blood mononuclear cells (PBMCs), taken at baseline. This sequence was found in a human donor with classical Hodgkin lymphoma. The chain links TRBV19 with TRBJ1-2, and possibly TRBD1, on 5 matching bases. The DNA is as follows: TGTGCCAGTAGTATATTGGGACTAAGTAATGGCTACACCTTC. This sequence encodes CASSILGLSNGYTF. This CDR3, with the reference TRBV19 and TRBJ1-2 proteins standing in past its ends, gives the full variable domain DGGITQSPKYLFRKEGQNVTLSCEQNLNHDAMYWYRQDPGQGLRLIYYSQIVNDFQKGDIAEGYSVSREKKESFPLTVTSAQKNPTAFYLCASSILGLSNGYTFGSGTRLTVV.